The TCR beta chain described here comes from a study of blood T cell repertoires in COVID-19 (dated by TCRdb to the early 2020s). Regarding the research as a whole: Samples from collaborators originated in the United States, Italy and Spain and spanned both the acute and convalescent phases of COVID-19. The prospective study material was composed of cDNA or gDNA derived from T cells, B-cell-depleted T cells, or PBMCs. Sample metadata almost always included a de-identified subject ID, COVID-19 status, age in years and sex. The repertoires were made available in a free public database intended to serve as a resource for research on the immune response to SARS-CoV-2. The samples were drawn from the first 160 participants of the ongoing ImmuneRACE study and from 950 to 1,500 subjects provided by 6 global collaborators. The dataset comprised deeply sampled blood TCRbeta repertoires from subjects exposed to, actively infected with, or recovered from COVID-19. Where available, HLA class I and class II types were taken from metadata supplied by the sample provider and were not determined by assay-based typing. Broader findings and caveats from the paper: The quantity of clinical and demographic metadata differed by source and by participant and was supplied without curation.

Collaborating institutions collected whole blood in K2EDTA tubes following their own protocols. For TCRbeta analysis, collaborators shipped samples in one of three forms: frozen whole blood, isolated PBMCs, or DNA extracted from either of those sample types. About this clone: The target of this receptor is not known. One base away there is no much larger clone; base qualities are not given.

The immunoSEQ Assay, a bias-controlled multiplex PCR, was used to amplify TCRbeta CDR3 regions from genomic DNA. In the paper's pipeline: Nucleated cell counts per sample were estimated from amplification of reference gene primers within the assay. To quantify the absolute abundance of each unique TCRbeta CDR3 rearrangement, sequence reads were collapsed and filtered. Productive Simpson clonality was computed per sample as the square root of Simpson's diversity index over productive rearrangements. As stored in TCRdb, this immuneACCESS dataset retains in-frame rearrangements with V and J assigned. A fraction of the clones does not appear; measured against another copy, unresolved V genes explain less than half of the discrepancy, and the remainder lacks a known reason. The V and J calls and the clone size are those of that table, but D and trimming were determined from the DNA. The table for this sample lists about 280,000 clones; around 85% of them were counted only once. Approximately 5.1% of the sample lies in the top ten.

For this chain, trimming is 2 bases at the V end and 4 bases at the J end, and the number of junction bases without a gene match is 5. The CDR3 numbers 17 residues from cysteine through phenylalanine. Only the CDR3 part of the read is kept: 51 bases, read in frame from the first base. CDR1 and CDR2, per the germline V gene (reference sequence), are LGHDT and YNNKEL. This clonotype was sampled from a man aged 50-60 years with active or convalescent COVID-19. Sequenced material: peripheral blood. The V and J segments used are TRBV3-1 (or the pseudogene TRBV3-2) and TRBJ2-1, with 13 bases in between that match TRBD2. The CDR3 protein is CASSQRPGLAGYNEQFF. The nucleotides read TGTGCCAGCAGCCAAAGACCGGGACTAGCGGGGTACAATGAGCAGTTCTTC.